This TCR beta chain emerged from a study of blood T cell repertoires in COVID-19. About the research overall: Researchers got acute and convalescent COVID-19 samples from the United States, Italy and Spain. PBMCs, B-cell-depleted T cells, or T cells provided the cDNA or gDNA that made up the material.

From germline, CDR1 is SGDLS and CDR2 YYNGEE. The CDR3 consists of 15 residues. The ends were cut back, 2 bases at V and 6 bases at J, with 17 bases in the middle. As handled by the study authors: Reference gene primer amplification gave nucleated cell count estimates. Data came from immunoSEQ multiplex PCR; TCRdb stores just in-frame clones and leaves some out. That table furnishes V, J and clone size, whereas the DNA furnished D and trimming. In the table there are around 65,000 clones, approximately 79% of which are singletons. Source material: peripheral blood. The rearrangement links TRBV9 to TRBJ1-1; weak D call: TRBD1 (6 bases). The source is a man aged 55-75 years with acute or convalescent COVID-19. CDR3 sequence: CASSVQAGDWPEAFF. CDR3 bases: TGTGCCAGCAGCGTTCAGGCAGGGGATTGGCCTGAAGCTTTCTTT.